This TCR beta chain emerged from a study of coeliac disease. Notes on the study in general: Control samples showed higher TRB and TRG clonality than intraepithelial and lamina propria samples in active celiac disease.

Assay used: immunoSEQ multiplex PCR; TCRdb lists only in-frame clones, some missing. The sample lists 3,600 or so clones; 66% were seen once. A remark on this clone: Antigen: not known.

Germline V gives CDR1 SEHNR, CDR2 FQNEAQ (reference sequence). Unmatched junction bases numbered 6, after V lost 3 bases and J lost 6 bases. The CDR3 consists of 15 residues. The sequenced sample was intraepithelial lymphocytes from the gut. The receptor was derived from a woman in her sixties with active celiac disease. The chain carries TRBV7-9 and TRBJ2-2, with 8 positions matching TRBD2. CDR3 residues: CASSLQRGLAGELFF. In DNA, the CDR3 is TGTGCCAGCAGCTTGCAAAGGGGACTAGCCGGGGAGCTGTTTTTT.